This entry lists 6 T cell receptor beta chains sequenced from one sample in a study of low-dose radiotherapy and immunotherapy resistance in tumors. Specified time point: before trial treatment. PCR amplification of the TCRs was performed with Phusion for 20 PCR cycles, and it relied on a constant-region primer together with a V-primer adapter. TCRdb used MiXCR to reprocess the reads, holding one entry per CDR3 protein. The data show about 46,000 distinct CDR3 sequences, over 9.5% seen once. This specimen was PBMCs, taken before treatment. The receptors originated from a female donor with ovarian cancer.

This clonotype occurred many times. The chain couples TRBV29-1 to TRBJ2-2; 8 bases match TRBD2. V shed 4 bases, J shed 7 bases, and the junction held 8 bases outside the gene matches. The CDR3 contains 14 residues. Germline values: CDR1 SQVTM, CDR2 ANQGSEA. CDR3 bases: TGCAGCGTTGGAAACCCGGGGGGGATCGGGGAGCTGTTTTTT. Protein sequence: CSVGNPGGIGELFF.

This clonotype occurred a few times. The J gene is TRBJ2-1, the V gene TRBV29-1, with 12 bases matching TRBD2. The junction had 2 bases not matched to a gene; V was cut back by 4 bases and J by 4 bases. The length of the CDR3 is 14 residues. Germline CDR1 SQVTM, CDR2 ANQGSEA. The CDR3 loop reads CSVVGLAGYNEQFF. CDR3 in DNA: TGCAGCGTTGTGGGACTAGCGGGTTACAATGAGCAGTTCTTC.

This clonotype was counted at least ten times. V usage is TRBV25-1 and J usage is TRBJ1-5; TRBD1 matches at 10 bases. The germline gives CDR1 MGHDK, CDR2 SYGVNS. The CDR3 runs to 16 residues. Losses at the gene ends were 4 bases for V and 1 base for J; bases not matched to a gene: 4. In nucleotides, the CDR3 is TGTGCCAGCAGTGGGACAGGGGGGGGGAGCAATCAGCCCCAGCATTTT. Protein sequence: CASSGTGGGSNQPQHF.

This clonotype has a count of ten or more. V and J are TRBV2 and TRBJ1-6, with D maybe TRBD1 (5 bases). Germline V lookup: CDR1 SNHLY, CDR2 FYNNEI. This CDR3 region has 15 residues. V lost 3 bases to trimming and J lost 7 bases, with 13 bases between them. As DNA, the CDR3 is TGTGCCAGCAGTGAGGGGGGTTTTGGAAATTCACCCCTCCACTTT. This encodes CASSEGGFGNSPLHF.

The rearrangement links TRBV29-1 to TRBJ2-6, with D hard to call. V was pared by 3 bases and J by 4 bases, with 10 bases between. CDR3 length: 14 residues. The germline gives CDR1 SQVTM, CDR2 ANQGSEA. As DNA, the CDR3 is TGCAGCGTTGACGGGTCCACCGGGGCCAACGTCCTGACTTTC. Residues: CSVDGSTGANVLTF.

This chain joins TRBV10-3 and TRBJ2-3; D may match TRBD1 or TRBD2 (5 bases each). The CDR3 has 15 amino acids. Trimming removed 11 bases at V and 6 bases at J, with 24 bases between. CDR1 is ENHRY and CDR2 is SYGVKD in the germline V gene. The CDR3 region is CALGTIGPPGDTQYF. CDR3 nucleotide sequence: TGTGCCCTCGGGACCATCGGTCCCCCAGGGGATACGCAGTATTTT.